These 4 T cell receptor beta chains were sequenced from one sample in a study of cytomegalovirus exposure and HLA in healthy donors. This PCR relied on a set of 60 Vbeta primers and 13 Jbeta primers. The table came from immunoSEQ multiplex PCR; TCRdb's copy has only in-frame clones and leaves some out. The sample holds about 99,000 clones, more than 65% seen once. Sequenced: PBMCs. The origin of the receptors is a woman aged 18 to 35 in good health and CMV-seropositive.

This chain links TRBV5-6 with TRBJ1-4; 7 nucleotides agree with TRBD1. Germline values: CDR1 SGHDT, CDR2 YYEEEE. This CDR3 comprises 13 residues. The ends lost 1 base at V and 6 bases at J; junction bases unmatched: 0. Here the CDR3 DNA reads TGTGCCAGCAGCTTGACAGGGGATGAAAAACTGTTTTTT. It encodes CASSLTGDEKLFF.

The chain is built from TRBV18 and TRBJ1-5, with a possible D match to TRBD1 (5 bases). CDR1 KGHSH and CDR2 LQKENI come from the germline V gene. V lost 6 bases and J 2 bases, leaving 14 bases between the germline ends. The CDR3 runs 15 residues. The CDR3 DNA sequence: TGTGCCAGCTCTCGGCAGGGTATGGGCAATCAGCCCCAGCATTTT. Translation gives CASSRQGMGNQPQHF.

The chain links TRBV7-8 to TRBJ2-2, with TRBD2 identical over 10 bases. V lost 1 base, J lost 1 base, and 0 bases stayed unmatched. The CDR3 runs 16 residues. Germline CDR1 SGHVS, CDR2 FQNEAQ. The CDR3 here is CASSLGTSGNTGELFF. The CDR3 coding sequence is TGTGCCAGCAGCTTAGGGACTAGCGGGAACACCGGGGAGCTGTTTTTT.

This sequence joins TRBV7-9 and TRBJ2-3; D ambiguous. Trimming removed 4 bases from V and 14 bases from J, with 10 bases in between. The germline V gene encodes CDR1 SEHNR and CDR2 FQNEAQ (reference sequence). This CDR3 has 10 amino acids. The CDR3 DNA follows: TGTGCCAGCAGCTCAATACTACCGTATTTT. It yields the protein CASSSILPYF.